Below, 32 T cell receptor beta chains from the same sample are listed, as sequenced in a study of tumor-infiltrating lymphocytes in primary liver carcinoma. Unsorted bulk tissue of about 20-32 mg yielded co-extracted RNA and DNA. The researchers produced TCR beta cDNA from 500 ng total RNA with a constant-region primer. TCR beta libraries came from three nested multiplex PCR rounds using slightly modified ARM-PCR. Amplification in the first two PCR rounds was performed using TRBV1-TRBV30 forward primers and a C-beta reverse primer for 10 cycles each. TCRdb passed the multiplex PCR reads through MiXCR, listing each CDR3 protein once. This table holds over 75,000 distinct CDR3 sequences, 68% found once. Sequencing was done on a sample of tumor-adjacent normal liver tissue. The receptors originated from a man aged 40-49 years with primary liver carcinoma and hepatitis B virus infection.

Comment on this clonotype: This may be a read error: a much more frequent sequence differs by one nucleotide. CDR3: CASTKASNGGSEQFF. The DNA of the CDR3 is TGTGCCAGCACAAAGGCTAGTAACGGAGGCAGTGAGCAGTTCTTC. The chain carries TRBV12-3 or TRBV12-4 and TRBJ2-1; D possibly corresponds to TRBD2 (5 bases). CDR3 size: 15 residues. V was trimmed by 7 bases and J by 9 bases, leaving 22 bases between them.

The rearrangement joins TRBV11-3 to TRBJ1-1, with TRBD1 matching over 10 bases. CDR3 length: 12 residues. Germline V lookup: CDR1 SGHNT, CDR2 YENEEA. V lost 7 bases and J lost 8; bases outside the gene matches: 4. CDR3 DNA sequence: TGTGCCAGCACGGGACAGGGGAAAGAAGCTTTCTTT. It specifies CASTGQGKEAFF. Supplemented by reference TRBV11-3 and TRBJ1-1, the full variable domain reads EAGVVQSPRYKIIEKKQPVAFWCNPISGHNTLYWYLQNLGQGPELLIRYENEEAVDDSQLPKDRFSAERLKGVDSTLKIQPAELGDSAVYLCASTGQGKEAFFGQGTRLTVV.

In the case of this clonotype: This CDR3 is missing its conserved last phenylalanine or tryptophan, likely due to a read error. The chain joins TRBV4-1 to TRBJ2-5, with 7 bases lining up with TRBD1. CDR3 length: 15 amino acids. CDR1 MGHRA and CDR2 YSYEKL come from the germline V gene. CDR3 protein: CAGSQDSGGQETQYS. The CDR3 bases are TGCGCCGGCAGCCAAGATTCAGGGGGCCAAGAGACCCAGTACTCC.

This clonotype was detected once. V usage is TRBV20-1 and J usage is TRBJ2-5; D is undetermined. Matching the DNA end better, TRBJ2-1 makes the J call doubtful. The CDR3 is 12 amino acids. Germline CDR1 and CDR2: DFQATT and SNEGSKA (reference sequence). CDR3 coding DNA: TGCAGTGTGAGCCCCGTAAACAATGAGCAGTTCTTC. Protein: CSVSPVNNEQFF.

Regarding this clonotype: At one of its ends the junction is not consistent with the germline gene, which may arise from a read error. The V gene is TRBV6-6, the J gene TRBJ2-7; D perhaps matches TRBD2 (5 bases). The CDR3 is 14 residues long. Germline lookup yields CDR1 MNHNY and CDR2 SVGAGI (reference sequence). CDR3 residues: CAGSDAPRAYEQNF. Written as DNA, the CDR3 is TGTGCCGGCAGTGACGCCCCGAGGGCCTACGAGCAGAACTTC.

The chain carries TRBV28 and TRBJ2-1; 7 bases line up with TRBD2. CDR3 length equals 15 residues. Trimming took 8 bases from V and 3 from J; bases not matched to a gene: 10. CDR1 is MDHEN, CDR2 SYDVKM, per germline. DNA of the CDR3: TGTGCCAGCCTAGGGAGCGGGATGTTCTACAATGAGCAGTTCTTC. Amino acid sequence: CASLGSGMFYNEQFF.

In this sample, this clonotype turned up many times. J is TRBJ2-5 and V is TRBV12-3 or TRBV12-4; D remains unclear. The V and J ends lost 7 bases and 3 bases respectively, with 15 bases between them. The CDR3 is 14 residues long. CDR3 region: CASTPVGWEETQYF. CDR3 in DNA: TGTGCCAGCACCCCGGTGGGGTGGGAAGAGACCCAGTACTTC.

This clonotype was counted at least ten times. The V call is TRBV6-5, the J call TRBJ2-7; 13 nucleotides agree with TRBD2. The CDR3 runs 16 residues. Looked up from germline, CDR1 is MNHEY and CDR2 is SVGAGI. V gave up 5 bases and J gave up 4 bases; unmatched junction bases: 8. The CDR3 DNA sequence: TGTGCCAGCAGTCCAACCGGGACTAGCGGGATGTACGAGCAGTACTTC. Its translation: CASSPTGTSGMYEQYF.

For this clonotype: Likely a read error: the CDR3 ends without its conserved phenylalanine or tryptophan. This sequence joins TRBV12-3 or TRBV12-4 and TRBJ2-2; 7 bases match TRBD1. The CDR3 has 12 residues. The CDR3 sequence is CTSSTGAGELFV. The CDR3 region has the DNA TGTACCAGCAGCACAGGGGCCGGGGAGCTGTTTGTT.

This clonotype has just one count. It is likely a read error, because the conserved phenylalanine at the end of the CDR3 is missing. The chain couples TRBV7-9 to TRBJ2-5; 14 bases align to TRBD2. The CDR3 is 16 amino acids. The V gene's germline CDR1 is SEHNR and CDR2 FQNEAQ (reference sequence). The CDR3 loop is CASSLMGLAGVESQYS. In DNA, the CDR3 is TGTGCCAGCAGCCTCATGGGACTAGCGGGAGTGGAGAGCCAGTACTCC.

A word on this clonotype: A junction end diverges from the germline sequence, so it may reflect a read error. This sequence joins TRBV11-1 and TRBJ2-7, with no clear D. Germline values: CDR1 SGHAT, CDR2 FQDESV (reference sequence). The CDR3 is 13 amino acids. The CDR3 sequence: CASSPGSSCEQYF. Here the CDR3 DNA reads TGTGCCAGCAGCCCCGGGTCCTCCTGCGAGCAGTACTTC. Looking up the rest from reference TRBV11-1 and TRBJ2-7 gives the full variable domain: EAEVAQSPRYKITEKSQAVAFWCDPISGHATLYWYRQILGQGPELLVQFQDESVVDDSQLPKDRFSAERLKGVDSTLKIQPAELGDSAMYLCASSPGSSCEQYFGPGTRLTVT.

The table lists this clonotype with many counts. This rearrangement joins TRBV30 to TRBJ2-7; 8 bases are shared with TRBD1. The CDR3 is made up of 13 amino acids. J gave up 4 bases and V 2 bases, and 4 bases lay outside the gene matches. Germline V gives CDR1 GTSNPN, CDR2 SVGIG (reference sequence). The CDR3, as DNA: TGTGCCTGGAGTCAGGGGGCAGAGTACGAGCAGTACTTC. Its translation: CAWSQGAEYEQYF.

This clonotype was counted ten times or more. This chain connects TRBV12-3 or TRBV12-4 to TRBJ1-1, with D perhaps TRBD1 (6 bases). Trimming pared 6 bases from V and 3 bases from J, leaving 23 bases between. The CDR3 contains 17 residues. CDR3: CASSPRRGSRYDTEAFF. CDR3 DNA sequence: TGTGCCAGCAGCCCCCGCAGGGGTAGTAGGTACGACACTGAAGCTTTCTTT.

This clonotype has a count of ten or more. The rearrangement links TRBV6-5 to TRBJ2-1, with D possibly TRBD1 on 5 matching bases. Germline V gives CDR1 MNHEY, CDR2 SVGAGI. This CDR3 has 15 residues. Between the trimmed V and J ends, which lost 0 bases and 5 bases, there was a span of 11 bases. The CDR3: CASSYSTVPDNEQFF. CDR3 DNA sequence: TGTGCCAGCAGTTACTCGACAGTACCCGACAATGAGCAGTTCTTC.

With regard to this clonotype: It may be a read error: a sequence one base away is much more abundant. V usage is TRBV5-6 and J usage is TRBJ1-1, with D maybe TRBD1 (5 bases). Germline CDR1 reads SGHDT; CDR2 reads YYEEEE. The CDR3 has 13 amino acids. Between the trimmed V and J ends, which lost 0 bases and 5 bases, there was a span of 8 bases. CDR3 protein: CASSLAWGTEAFF. The CDR3 DNA reads TGTGCCAGCAGCTTGGCGTGGGGGACTGAAGCTTTCTTT.

The V call is TRBV28, the J call TRBJ2-7; D may be TRBD2 (6 bases). The V end lost 3 bases, the J end lost 1 base, and 19 bases lay between the germline ends. Germline values: CDR1 MDHEN, CDR2 SYDVKM. CDR3 size: 17 residues. The CDR3 DNA is TGTGCCAGCAGTTTTGGGCCCGTCCGGGAGCCTTCCTACGAGCAGTACTTC. Its translation: CASSFGPVREPSYEQYF.

The J gene is TRBJ2-1, the V gene TRBV6-1, with D perhaps TRBD2 (5 bases). This CDR3 comprises 14 residues. V was shortened by 7 bases and J by 6 bases, with 16 bases between the two germline ends. Germline lookup yields CDR1 MNHNS and CDR2 SASEGT. As DNA, the CDR3 is TGTGCCAGCACCAAGGTGGGAGAAGGCAATGAGCAGTTCTTC. Its protein product is CASTKVGEGNEQFF.

Points on this clonotype: A read error may account for a junction end that differs from germline. This chain connects TRBV11-2 to TRBJ2-7; D unresolved. Per the germline V gene, CDR1 is SGHAT and CDR2 is FQNNGV. CDR3 length: 14 residues. CDR3 loop: CARSLTDGAYEQYF. The CDR3 DNA reads as TGTGCCAGGAGCTTAACCGACGGAGCATACGAGCAGTACTTT.

This clonotype has a handful of counts. A much larger clone differs from this one at a single base, so this may be a read error. The V and J genes are TRBV12-3 or TRBV12-4 and TRBJ1-4; a possible D gene is TRBD1 (6 bases). V dropped 4 bases and J dropped 8 bases, with 17 bases sitting between them. The CDR3 runs 15 residues. The CDR3 region is CASSYDVGAREKLFF. The DNA for the CDR3 is TGTGCCAGCAGTTACGATGTGGGGGCCCGAGAAAAACTGTTTTTT.

The V and J genes are TRBV6-6 and TRBJ2-5; 13 positions agree with TRBD2. Germline V CDR1 and CDR2: MNHNY, SVGAGI (reference sequence). V was clipped by 5 bases and J by 14 bases; unmatched bases: 17. This CDR3 spans 16 amino acids. As DNA, the CDR3 is TGTGCCAGCAGTCTCACTAGCGGGAGGGGTTCCTACGGGCAATACTTC. This gives the protein CASSLTSGRGSYGQYF.

In the case of this clonotype: Germline and junction disagree at one end, which may indicate a read error. CDR3 bases: TGTGCCAGCAGCTCCCGTTTAGTGGGAGGGCCGATCGGGGAACTGTTTTTT. Amino acid sequence: CASSSRLVGGPIGELFF. V is TRBV11-2 and J is TRBJ2-2; 7 bases are a match to TRBD2. Germline V gene lookup returns CDR1 SGHAT and CDR2 FQNNGV. This CDR3 is built from 17 residues.

Of note for this clonotype: A much more abundant neighbour one base away suggests this may be a read error. The chain is built from TRBV10-3 and TRBJ1-2; D uncertain. Germline CDR1 ENHRY, CDR2 SYGVKD. V was cut by 2 bases and J by 7 bases, with 11 bases left in between. The CDR3 loop spans 13 amino acids. CDR3 amino acids: CAISEVRSGGYTF. The CDR3 region has the DNA TGTGCCATCAGTGAGGTACGCAGTGGTGGCTACACCTTC.

This clonotype was counted many times. CDR3 loop: CSALDGYEQYF. The CDR3 nucleotides are TGCAGCGCCTTAGACGGCTACGAGCAGTACTTC. The chain joins TRBV29-1 to TRBJ2-7; no clear D. CDR1 SQVTM and CDR2 ANQGSEA come from the germline V gene. This CDR3 has 11 residues. V was shortened by 7 bases and J by 3 bases, with 10 bases between the two germline ends.

This clonotype was counted once. The CDR3 does not close with the conserved phenylalanine or tryptophan, likely indicating a read error. This chain uses TRBV11-2 with TRBJ2-2; D is ambiguous. The CDR3 totals 16 residues. The germline CDR1 and CDR2 sequences are SGHAT and FQNNGV. The CDR3 sequence is CAGSSSGIANTGELFY. CDR3 nucleotide sequence: TGTGCCGGCAGCTCGAGTGGCATAGCGAACACCGGGGAGCTGTTTTAT.

V is TRBV6-6 and J is TRBJ2-2; D may be TRBD2 (5 bases). This CDR3 contains 16 residues. V was pared by 6 bases and J by 3 bases, with 17 bases between. Germline V gene lookup returns CDR1 MNHNY and CDR2 SVGAGI (reference sequence). CDR3 in amino acids: CASSSSQRVYTGELFF. The DNA for the CDR3 is TGTGCCAGCAGCTCCTCACAGAGGGTGTACACCGGGGAGCTGTTTTTT.

As to this clonotype: A much larger clone differs by one base, so this may be a read error. CDR3 loop: CGGGRGRSPYEQYF. CDR3 coding DNA: TGTGGCGGGGGACGGGGACGGTCGCCCTACGAGCAGTACTTC. This chain uses TRBV30 with TRBJ2-7; 7 positions agree with TRBD2. Germline V lookup: CDR1 GTSNPN, CDR2 SVGIG (reference sequence). The CDR3 has 14 residues.

Turning to this clonotype: This may come from a read error, since a much larger clone is one base off. The chain carries TRBV28 and TRBJ2-3; D call uncertain. The CDR3 covers 15 residues. Germline values: CDR1 MDHEN, CDR2 SYDVKM. The CDR3 coding sequence is TGTCCCAGCACCTGGGATCGCAGCAGCACAGATACGCAGTATTTT. This gives the protein CPSTWDRSSTDTQYF.

This clonotype came up a few times. The junction differs from germline at one of its ends, possibly a read error. In nucleotides, the CDR3 is TGTGTCAGCAGCTTGACTAGCGGGAGCTCCTACAATAAGCAGTTCTTC. Residues: CVSSLTSGSSYNKQFF. This rearrangement joins TRBV11-3 to TRBJ2-1; 12 bases agree with TRBD2. The CDR3 has 16 residues. Germline lookup yields CDR1 SGHNT and CDR2 YENEEA.

This clonotype has just a few counts. The chain combines TRBV11-2 with TRBJ2-7; 10 bases agree with TRBD1. The CDR3 is 14 amino acids. Germline CDR1 is SGHAT and CDR2 is FQNNGV. The CDR3 nucleotides read TGTGTCAGTAGCTTAAGGGACAGGGGCTACGAGCAGTACTTC. It specifies CVSSLRDRGYEQYF.

As for this clonotype: The junction departs from germline at one end; a sequencing error may be responsible. The chain carries TRBV6-6 and TRBJ1-5; TRBD1 is a possible D gene (5 bases). The CDR3 runs 14 residues. CDR1 and CDR2 from the germline V gene are MNHNY and SVGAGI (reference sequence). The CDR3 DNA sequence: TGTGCCAGCAGTGGGGACGGAAGCAATCAGCCCCAGCAGTTT. Translation: CASSGDGSNQPQQF.

A note on this clonotype: A read error may produce the germline difference seen at one junction end. The J gene is TRBJ2-2, the V gene TRBV11-2; D may be TRBD2 (6 bases). The CDR3 runs 14 residues. Germline-derived CDR1 and CDR2 are SGHAT and FQNNGV. The CDR3 is CVSSRGRDSGELFF. The CDR3 nucleotides are TGTGTCAGCAGCCGCGGGCGGGACTCCGGGGAGCTGTTTTTT. The full variable domain, with the rest looked up from reference TRBV11-2 and TRBJ2-2, is EAGVAQSPRYKIIEKRQSVAFWCNPISGHATLYWYQQILGQGPKLLIQFQNNGVVDDSQLPKDRFSAERLKGVDSTLKIQPAKLEDSAVYLCVSSRGRDSGELFFGEGSRLTVL.

Remarks on this clonotype: One junction end does not reproduce the germline sequence, and a read error may be involved. This chain uses TRBV11-1 with TRBJ1-1, with a weak D call TRBD1 (5 bases). The CDR3 has 14 amino acids. From germline, CDR1 is SGHAT and CDR2 FQDESV (reference sequence). The CDR3 DNA is TGTGCCAGCAGCGGACATGGCCGGAACACTGAAGCTTTCTTC. It codes for CASSGHGRNTEAFF.